This T cell receptor (beta chain) was recorded in a study of monozygotic twins with inflammatory bowel disease. The CDR3 extends over 14 amino acids. CDR1 and CDR2 from the germline V gene are SGHDN and FVKESK. After re-calling the 5' RACE reads, TCRdb lists one entry per CDR3 protein, DNA absent. Listed are 310,000 or so distinct CDR3 sequences; 2% to 2.5% falls within the top ten. Sequencing used blood. The origin of this receptor is a human donor with ulcerative colitis or Crohn's disease, or a healthy co-twin of an affected twin (not recorded which). The V gene is TRBV14, the J gene TRBJ2-1. This CDR3 is CASSQDLGYNEQFF.